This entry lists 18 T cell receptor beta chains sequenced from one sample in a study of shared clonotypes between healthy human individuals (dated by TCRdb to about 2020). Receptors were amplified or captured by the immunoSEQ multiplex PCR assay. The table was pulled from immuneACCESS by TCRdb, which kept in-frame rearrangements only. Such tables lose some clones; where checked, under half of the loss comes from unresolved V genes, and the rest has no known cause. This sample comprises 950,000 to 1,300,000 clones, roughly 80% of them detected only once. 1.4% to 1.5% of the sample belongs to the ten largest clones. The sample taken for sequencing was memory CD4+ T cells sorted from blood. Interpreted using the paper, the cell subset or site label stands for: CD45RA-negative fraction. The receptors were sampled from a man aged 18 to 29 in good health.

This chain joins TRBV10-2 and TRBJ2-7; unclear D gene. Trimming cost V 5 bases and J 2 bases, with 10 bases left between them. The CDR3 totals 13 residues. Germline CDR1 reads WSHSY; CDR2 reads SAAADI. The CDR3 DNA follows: TGCGCCAGCAGTCAAGTCGGGCCCTACGAGCAGTACTTC. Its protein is CASSQVGPYEQYF.

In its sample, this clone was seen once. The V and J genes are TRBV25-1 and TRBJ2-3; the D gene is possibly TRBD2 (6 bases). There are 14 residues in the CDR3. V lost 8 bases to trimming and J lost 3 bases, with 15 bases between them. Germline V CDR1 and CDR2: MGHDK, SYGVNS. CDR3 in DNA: TGTGCCAGCTCTAAGGGAGGTGGGACAGATACGCAGTATTTT. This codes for CASSKGGGTDTQYF.

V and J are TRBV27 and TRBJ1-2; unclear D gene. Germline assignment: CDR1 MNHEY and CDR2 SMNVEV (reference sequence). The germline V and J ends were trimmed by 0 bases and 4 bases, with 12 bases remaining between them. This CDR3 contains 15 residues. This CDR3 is CASSLSPERAYGYTF. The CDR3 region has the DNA TGTGCCAGCAGTTTATCGCCCGAGCGGGCCTATGGCTACACCTTC.

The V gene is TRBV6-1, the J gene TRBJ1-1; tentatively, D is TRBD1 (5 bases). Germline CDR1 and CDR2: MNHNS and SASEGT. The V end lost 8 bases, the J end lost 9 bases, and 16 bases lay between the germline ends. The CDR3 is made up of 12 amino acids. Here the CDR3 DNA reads TGTGCCAGCGGTTTCGGGACCGGGAAAGCTTTCTTT. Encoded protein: CASGFGTGKAFF.

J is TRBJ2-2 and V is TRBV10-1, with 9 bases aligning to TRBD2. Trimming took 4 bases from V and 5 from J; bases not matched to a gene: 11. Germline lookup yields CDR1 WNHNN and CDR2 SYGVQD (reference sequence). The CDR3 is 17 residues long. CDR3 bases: TGCGCCAGCAGTGGGGGTTCGGCGGGAGGGACAACCGGGGAGCTGTTTTTT. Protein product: CASSGGSAGGTTGELFF.

The CDR3 sequence: CASSPGRFYGYTF. CDR3 DNA: TGTGCCAGCAGCCCGGGACGGTTCTATGGCTACACCTTC. The chain couples TRBV11-2 to TRBJ1-2; maybe TRBD1 (5 bases). The CDR3 length is 13 residues. The germline V gene encodes CDR1 SGHAT and CDR2 FQNNGV. V was clipped by 5 bases and J by 4 bases, with 11 bases between them.

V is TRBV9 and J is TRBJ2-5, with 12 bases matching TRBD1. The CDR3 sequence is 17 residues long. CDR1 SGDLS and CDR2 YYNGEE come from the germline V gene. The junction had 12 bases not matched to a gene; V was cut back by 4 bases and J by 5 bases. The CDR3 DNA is TGTGCCAGCAGCCCTCGGGGACAGGGGGCCTGGTGGGAGACCCAGTACTTC. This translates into CASSPRGQGAWWETQYF.

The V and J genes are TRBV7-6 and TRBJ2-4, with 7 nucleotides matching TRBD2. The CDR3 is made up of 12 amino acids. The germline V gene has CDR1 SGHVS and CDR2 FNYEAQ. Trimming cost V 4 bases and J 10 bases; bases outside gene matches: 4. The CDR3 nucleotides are TGTGCCAGCAGCTCGGGGGGAGGGATTCAGTACTTC. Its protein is CASSSGGGIQYF.

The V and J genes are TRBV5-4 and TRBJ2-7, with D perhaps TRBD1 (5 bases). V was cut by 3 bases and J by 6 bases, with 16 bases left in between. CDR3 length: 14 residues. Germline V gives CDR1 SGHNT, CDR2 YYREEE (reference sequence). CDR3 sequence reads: CASSSPAPQGEQYF. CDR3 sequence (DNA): TGTGCCAGCAGCTCCCCGGCGCCTCAGGGCGAGCAGTACTTC.

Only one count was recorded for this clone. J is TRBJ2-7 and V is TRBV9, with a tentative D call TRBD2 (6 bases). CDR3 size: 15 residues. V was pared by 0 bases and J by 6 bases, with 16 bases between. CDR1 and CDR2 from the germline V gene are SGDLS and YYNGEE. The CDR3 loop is CASSVGAEGFSEQYF. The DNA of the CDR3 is TGTGCCAGCAGCGTAGGAGCGGAGGGGTTCTCCGAGCAGTACTTC.

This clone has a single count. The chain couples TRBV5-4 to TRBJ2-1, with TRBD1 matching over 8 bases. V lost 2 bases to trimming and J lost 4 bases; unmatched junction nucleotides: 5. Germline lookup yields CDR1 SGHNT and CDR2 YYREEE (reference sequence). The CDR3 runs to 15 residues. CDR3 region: CASSLNRQGYNEQFF. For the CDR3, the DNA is TGTGCCAGCAGCTTAAACAGACAGGGGTACAATGAGCAGTTCTTC.

CDR3 in amino acids: CASTRPFGTSGRGRTGELFF. In DNA, the CDR3 is TGTGCCAGCACTCGCCCTTTTGGGACTAGCGGGAGAGGGAGGACCGGGGAGCTGTTTTTT. The rearrangement links TRBV27 to TRBJ2-2; TRBD2 matches 14 bases. V shed 7 bases, J shed 5 bases, and the junction held 18 bases outside the gene matches. The CDR3 consists of 20 residues. From germline, CDR1 is MNHEY and CDR2 SMNVEV (reference sequence).

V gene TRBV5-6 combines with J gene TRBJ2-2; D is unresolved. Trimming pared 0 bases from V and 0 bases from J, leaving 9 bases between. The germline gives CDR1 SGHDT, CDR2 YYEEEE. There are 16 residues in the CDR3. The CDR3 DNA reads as TGTGCCAGCAGCTTGGTTTCTGTGACGAACACCGGGGAGCTGTTTTTT. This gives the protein CASSLVSVTNTGELFF.

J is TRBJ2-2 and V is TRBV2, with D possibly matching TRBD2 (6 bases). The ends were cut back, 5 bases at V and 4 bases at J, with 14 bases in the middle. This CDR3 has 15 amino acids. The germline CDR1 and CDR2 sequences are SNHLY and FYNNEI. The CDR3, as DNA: TGTGCCAGCAGTTACACTAGCTCAGCCACCGGGGAGCTGTTTTTT. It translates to CASSYTSSATGELFF.

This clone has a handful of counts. The CDR3 spells CAIRPNSSGGRETQYF. Written as DNA, the CDR3 is TGTGCCATCAGGCCAAATTCTAGCGGGGGGCGAGAGACCCAGTACTTC. The rearrangement joins TRBV10-3 to TRBJ2-5, with 11 bases identical to TRBD2. J gave up 4 bases and V 6 bases, and 10 bases lay outside the gene matches. The germline CDR1 and CDR2 sequences are ENHRY and SYGVKD. This CDR3 region has 16 residues.

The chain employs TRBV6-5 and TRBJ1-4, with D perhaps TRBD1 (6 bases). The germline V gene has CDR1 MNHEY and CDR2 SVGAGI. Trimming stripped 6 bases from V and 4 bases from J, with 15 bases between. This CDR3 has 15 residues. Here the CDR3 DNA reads TGTGCCAGCAGACAAACAGGGTGGGGTAATGAAAAACTGTTTTTT. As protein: CASRQTGWGNEKLFF.

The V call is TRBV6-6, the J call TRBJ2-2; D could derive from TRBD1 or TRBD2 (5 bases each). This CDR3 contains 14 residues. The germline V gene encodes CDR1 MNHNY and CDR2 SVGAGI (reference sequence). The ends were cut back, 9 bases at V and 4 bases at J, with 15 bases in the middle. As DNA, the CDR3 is TGTGCCAGTCGGCCCAGAGGGGCCACCGGGGAGCTGTTTTTT. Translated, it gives CASRPRGATGELFF.

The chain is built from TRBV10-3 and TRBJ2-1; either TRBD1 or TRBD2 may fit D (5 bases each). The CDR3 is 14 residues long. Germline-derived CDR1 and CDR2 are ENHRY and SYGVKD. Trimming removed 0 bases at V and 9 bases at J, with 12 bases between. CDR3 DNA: TGTGCCATCAGTGAGTCAGGGGCTGAGGGTGAGCAGTTCTTC. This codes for CAISESGAEGEQFF.